What follows describes a single T cell receptor (beta chain). Its matching antigen is unknown. The CDR3 length is 17 residues. V was clipped by 8 bases and J by 1 base, with 22 bases between them. The V gene's germline CDR1 is SGHTA and CDR2 FQGNSA. This sample was taken from a study of post-analysis software for immune sequencing data. At the level of the study: Relapsing-remitting, secondary progressive and progressive-relapsing forms made up the multiple sclerosis disease courses. Findings of the study overall: With TRBV5-6, TRBV5-1 and TRBV20-1 included, about 5 TRBV segments were more frequent in patients than in controls. The authors found that F measure strongly co-clustered same-batch samples. Among multiple sclerosis patients, normalized Chao1 diversity was significantly below that of controls.

Prepared libraries of TCR beta cDNA carried unique molecular identifiers. From the PCR reads, TCRdb called clonotypes with MiXCR, one entry per CDR3 protein. Of hundreds of thousands of distinct CDR3 sequences in the sample, under 55% were seen once. The sequence derives from a girl aged 10 to 17 with multiple sclerosis. The chain carries TRBV7-2 and TRBJ2-3, with D perhaps matching TRBD2 (7 bases). The sample was blood. The CDR3 reads CASRPRGGSGGTDTQYF. The CDR3 DNA is TGTGCCAGCCGCCCCAGGGGCGGGAGTGGAGGCACAGATACGCAGTATTTT.